This T cell receptor beta chain was sequenced for a study of T-cell memory formation after mild COVID-19. Overall study context: Clusters were largely donor specific. Study observations and caveats: For second-wave clones that peaked at day 37, SARS-CoV-2 specificity went unverified.

TCR alpha and TCR beta cDNA libraries carrying sample barcodes and UMIs were produced by 5'RACE using constant-segment primers. TCRdb re-called the 5' RACE reads through MiXCR, storing one row per CDR3 protein. The sample consists of about 4,300 distinct CDR3 sequences, around 16% of them appearing once. As concerns this clonotype: Its antigen is undetermined.

The CDR3 is made up of 17 amino acids. The V end lost 0 bases, the J end lost 0 bases, and 14 bases lay between the germline ends. Germline-derived CDR1 and CDR2 are SGHVS and FQNEAQ. What was sequenced was PBMCs or a T cell subset sorted from them (not recorded which). This sequence originates from an adult who had mild COVID-19 (a few samples of this study predate the infection). Cell type and time point are not known. The chain combines TRBV7-8 with TRBJ1-1; no clear D gene. In DNA form, the CDR3 reads TGTGCCAGCAGCTTAGCGCGGCGGGGAAGATTGAACACTGAAGCTTTCTTT. It is translated as CASSLARRGRLNTEAFF.